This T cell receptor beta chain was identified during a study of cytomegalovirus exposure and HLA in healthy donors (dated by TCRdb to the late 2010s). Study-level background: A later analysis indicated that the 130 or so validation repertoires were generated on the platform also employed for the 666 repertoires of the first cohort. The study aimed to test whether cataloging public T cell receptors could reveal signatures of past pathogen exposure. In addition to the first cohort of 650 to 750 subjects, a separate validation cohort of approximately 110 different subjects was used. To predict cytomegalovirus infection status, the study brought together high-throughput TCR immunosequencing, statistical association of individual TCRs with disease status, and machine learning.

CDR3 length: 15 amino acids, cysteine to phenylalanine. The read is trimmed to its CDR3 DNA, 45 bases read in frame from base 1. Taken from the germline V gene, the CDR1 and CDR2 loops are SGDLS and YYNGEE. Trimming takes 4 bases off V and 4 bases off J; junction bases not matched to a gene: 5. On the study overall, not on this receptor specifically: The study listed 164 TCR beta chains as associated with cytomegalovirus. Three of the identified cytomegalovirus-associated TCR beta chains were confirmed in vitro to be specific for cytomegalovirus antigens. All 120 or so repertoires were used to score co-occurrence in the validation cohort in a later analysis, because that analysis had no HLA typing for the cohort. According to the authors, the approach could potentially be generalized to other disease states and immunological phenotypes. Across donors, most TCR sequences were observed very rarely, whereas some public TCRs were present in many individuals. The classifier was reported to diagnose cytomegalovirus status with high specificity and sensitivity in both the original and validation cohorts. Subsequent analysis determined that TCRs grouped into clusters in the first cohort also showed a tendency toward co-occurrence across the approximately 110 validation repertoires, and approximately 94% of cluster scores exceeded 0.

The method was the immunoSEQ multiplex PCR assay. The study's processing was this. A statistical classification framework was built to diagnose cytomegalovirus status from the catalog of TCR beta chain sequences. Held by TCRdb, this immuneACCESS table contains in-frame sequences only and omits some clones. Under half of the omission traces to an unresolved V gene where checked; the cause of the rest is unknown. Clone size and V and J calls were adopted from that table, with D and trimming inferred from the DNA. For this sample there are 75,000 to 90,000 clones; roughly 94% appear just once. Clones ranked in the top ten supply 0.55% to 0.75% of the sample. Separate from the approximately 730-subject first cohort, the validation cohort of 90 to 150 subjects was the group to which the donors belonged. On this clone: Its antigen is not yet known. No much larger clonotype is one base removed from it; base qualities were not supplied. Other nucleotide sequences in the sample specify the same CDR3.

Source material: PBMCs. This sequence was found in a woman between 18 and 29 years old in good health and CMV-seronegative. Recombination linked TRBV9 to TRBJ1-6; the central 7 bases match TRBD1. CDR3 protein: CASSIRQGYNSPLHF. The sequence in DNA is TGTGCCAGCAGCATACGACAGGGTTATAATTCACCCCTCCACTTT.